Each of the 27 T cell receptor beta chains below was sequenced from the same sample in a study of identical twins. TCRdb itself ran the 5' RACE reads through MiXCR, one entry per CDR3 protein. The data hold around 370,000 distinct CDR3 sequences, with approximately 8.8% observed a single time. Sample: naive T cells sorted from blood. These receptor sequences come from a woman between 50 and 59 years old in good health.

Ten or more counts support this clonotype. The chain combines TRBV20-1 with TRBJ1-1; D unclear. Trimming stripped 3 bases from V and 1 base from J, with 6 bases between. CDR3 length: 12 amino acids. Germline CDR1 reads DFQATT; CDR2 reads SNEGSKA (reference sequence). The CDR3 region has the DNA TGCAGTGCTAGCAACGGGAACACTGAAGCTTTCTTT. Encoded protein: CSASNGNTEAFF.

There are a few counts of this clonotype. The chain combines TRBV13 with TRBJ2-3; D is perhaps TRBD2 (5 bases). This CDR3 has 12 amino acids. V was pared by 7 bases and J by 10 bases, with 15 bases between. The germline V gene has CDR1 PRHDT and CDR2 FYEKMQ (reference sequence). The CDR3 DNA follows: TGTGCCAGCAACGAACTAGGAAGAGCGCAGTATTTT. Amino acid sequence: CASNELGRAQYF.

A remark on this clonotype: The junction differs from germline at one of its ends, possibly a read error. The chain recombines TRBV5-1 with TRBJ2-7; the match to TRBD2 covers 7 bases. In germline, CDR1 is SGHRS, CDR2 YFSETQ. This CDR3 is built from 17 residues. As DNA, the CDR3 is TGCGCCAGCAGCCTACCGAGGACATTAGCGGGTTCTAACGAGCACTACTTC. Protein: CASSLPRTLAGSNEHYF.

This clonotype was observed a handful of times. The chain links TRBV29-1 to TRBJ1-1, with D unresolved. V was clipped by 1 base and J by 10 bases, with 19 bases between them. CDR1 SQVTM and CDR2 ANQGSEA come from the germline V gene. The CDR3 runs to 14 residues. CDR3 residues: CSVEGRAGSGLAFF. As DNA, the CDR3 is TGCAGCGTTGAAGGACGAGCGGGCAGCGGGTTAGCTTTCTTT.

Details on this clonotype: Compared with germline, one end of the junction differs, possibly owing to a read error. The V and J genes are TRBV6-5 and TRBJ2-2, with D perhaps TRBD1 or TRBD2 (5 bases each). The germline V gene encodes CDR1 MNHEY and CDR2 SVGAGI. The CDR3 is 12 amino acids. CDR3 residues: CASQSGTGDLFF. CDR3 nucleotides: TGTGCCAGCCAGTCGGGCACCGGGGACCTGTTTTTT.

The J gene is TRBJ1-1, the V gene TRBV12-5; TRBD1 might be the D (5 bases). V lost 1 base and J 8 bases, leaving 11 bases between the germline ends. Germline-derived CDR1 and CDR2 are LGHNT and FRNRAP. The CDR3 totals 13 residues. The CDR3 protein is CASGLEPGFEAFF. CDR3 in DNA: TGTGCTAGTGGTTTGGAGCCAGGGTTCGAAGCTTTCTTT.

This clonotype has just a few counts. V and J are TRBV2 and TRBJ2-3; 9 bases align to TRBD2. The CDR3 is made up of 18 amino acids. The V gene's germline CDR1 is SNHLY and CDR2 FYNNEI. V gave up 4 bases and J gave up 3 bases; unmatched junction bases: 14. The DNA of the CDR3 is TGTGCCAGCAGTGTAGTTGCTAGCGGGATAATTTCTACAGATACGCAGTATTTT. Translating it yields CASSVVASGIISTDTQYF.

There are a few counts of this clonotype. The rearrangement uses TRBV28 and TRBJ2-1; no clear D gene. The CDR3 length is 11 residues. The germline V gene encodes CDR1 MDHEN and CDR2 SYDVKM. Trimming stripped 2 bases from V and 11 bases from J, with 7 bases between. The DNA of the CDR3 is TGTGCCAGCAGTTTAGTTCTCCAGCAGTTCTTC. Its protein product is CASSLVLQQFF.

This clonotype was recorded a few times. The CDR3 region is CASSPRSLGPTDTQYF. The CDR3 nucleotides are TGTGCCAGCAGCCCCCGTTCCCTTGGTCCTACAGATACGCAGTATTTT. The rearrangement uses TRBV7-2 and TRBJ2-3; the D is unclear. Trimming took 5 bases from V and 3 from J, leaving 18 bases between them. The CDR3 is made up of 16 amino acids. Germline V gene sequence: CDR1 SGHTA, CDR2 FQGNSA. Full variable domain (rest looked up from reference TRBV7-2 and TRBJ2-3): GAGVSQSPSNKVTEKGKDVELRCDPISGHTALYWYRQSLGQGLEFLIYFQGNSAPDKSGLPSDRFSAERTGGSVSTLTIQRTQQEDSAVYLCASSPRSLGPTDTQYFGPGTRLTVL.

The sample holds a few counts of this clonotype. The chain employs TRBV7-2 and TRBJ1-2, with a weak D call TRBD1 (6 bases). Per the germline V gene, CDR1 is SGHTA and CDR2 is FQGNSA. This CDR3 spans 17 amino acids. V lost 3 bases to trimming and J lost 4 bases, with 21 bases between them. CDR3 sequence reads: CASSFSGGRVLTYGYTF. CDR3 nucleotide sequence: TGTGCCAGCAGCTTTAGCGGGGGCAGGGTCCTGACCTATGGCTACACCTTC.

The chain couples TRBV25-1 to TRBJ1-1; D is perhaps TRBD1 (5 bases). CDR3 length: 15 residues. From germline, CDR1 is MGHDK and CDR2 SYGVNS. With 6 bases removed from V and 1 base from J, the gap between germline ends came to 15 bases. CDR3: CASRIRPRGNTEAFF. CDR3 DNA sequence: TGTGCCAGCAGAATAAGACCGAGGGGGAACACTGAAGCTTTCTTT.

This clonotype occurred many times. V usage is TRBV4-1 and J usage is TRBJ1-2; D possibly corresponds to TRBD1 (5 bases). Germline CDR1 MGHRA, CDR2 YSYEKL. CDR3 size: 15 residues. With 3 bases removed from V and 3 bases from J, the gap between germline ends came to 14 bases. The CDR3 DNA reads as TGCGCCAGCAGCCAGGGACCCTCTCGGGACTATGGCTACACCTTC. Its translation: CASSQGPSRDYGYTF.

The chain carries TRBV12-3 or TRBV12-4 and TRBJ2-3, with D unresolved. V lost 3 bases and J 2 bases, leaving 9 bases between the germline ends. CDR3 length equals 14 residues. DNA for the CDR3: TGTGCCAGCAGTTTCGAGCAGCCCACAGATACGCAGTATTTT. Translation: CASSFEQPTDTQYF.

The table lists this clonotype with a few counts. J is TRBJ2-7 and V is TRBV27, with unresolved D. V lost 0 bases to trimming and J lost 4 bases, with 13 bases between them. CDR1 and CDR2 (germline): MNHEY, SMNVEV (reference sequence). The CDR3 length is 15 residues. Here the CDR3 DNA reads TGTGCCAGCAGTTTATCGCCAGGCGGTCCTTACGAGCAGTACTTC. Translated, it gives CASSLSPGGPYEQYF.

The rearrangement uses TRBV4-1 and TRBJ2-3, with 9 bases lining up with TRBD2. Per the germline V gene, CDR1 is MGHRA and CDR2 is YSYEKL. The CDR3 is made up of 15 amino acids. The junction had 5 bases not matched to a gene; V was cut back by 1 base and J by 6 bases. The CDR3, as DNA: TGCGCCAGCAGCCAAGTAGTAGCGGGGGCGGATACGCAGTATTTT. It is translated as CASSQVVAGADTQYF.

This clonotype occurred many times. The rearrangement links TRBV4-1 to TRBJ2-3, with D uncertain. Per germline, CDR1 MGHRA and CDR2 YSYEKL. V was trimmed by 1 base and J by 2 bases, leaving 16 bases between them. This CDR3 comprises 17 residues. The CDR3 here is CASSQGRSAPHTDTQYF. CDR3 bases: TGCGCCAGCAGCCAAGGACGTAGTGCGCCCCACACAGATACGCAGTATTTT.

The genes are TRBV5-1 and TRBJ2-2; 10 nucleotides match TRBD1. The trim removed 3 bases at V and 7 bases at J, leaving 6 bases unmatched. The CDR3 loop spans 15 amino acids. From germline, CDR1 is SGHRS and CDR2 YFSETQ. CDR3 in amino acids: CASSSRQGADGELFF. The CDR3 DNA reads TGCGCCAGCAGCTCCCGACAGGGGGCGGACGGGGAGCTGTTTTTT.

This clonotype turned up a few times. This sequence joins TRBV11-2 and TRBJ2-3, with 7 bases matching TRBD2. CDR1 is SGHAT and CDR2 is FQNNGV in the germline V gene. The CDR3 totals 18 residues. J lost 1 base, V lost 0 bases, and 10 bases had no gene match. The CDR3 region is CASSLDEGLAAGTDTQYF. The CDR3 DNA reads as TGTGCCAGCAGCTTAGACGAGGGGCTAGCGGCCGGCACAGATACGCAGTATTTT.

A few counts support this clonotype. The chain carries TRBV2 and TRBJ2-2; 7 positions match TRBD1. CDR1 is SNHLY and CDR2 is FYNNEI in the germline V gene. The CDR3 length is 14 residues. Trimming at V came to 6 bases and at J to 4 bases, leaving 5 bases not matched to a gene. CDR3 protein: CASRGGESTGELFF. Here the CDR3 DNA reads TGTGCCAGCAGAGGGGGCGAGTCCACCGGGGAGCTGTTTTTT. The whole variable domain, filled in from reference TRBV2 and TRBJ2-2, reads EPEVTQTPSHQVTQMGQEVILRCVPISNHLYFYWYRQILGQKVEFLVSFYNNEISEKSEIFDDQFSVERPDGSNFTLKIRSTKLEDSAMYFCASRGGESTGELFFGEGSRLTVL.

In its sample, this clonotype was seen a few times. The chain carries TRBV12-3 or TRBV12-4 and TRBJ2-7; D is possibly TRBD2 (6 bases). V was shortened by 7 bases and J by 7 bases, with 14 bases between the two germline ends. The CDR3 covers 12 residues. CDR3 sequence: CASTTRGNEQYV. The CDR3 nucleotides are TGTGCCAGCACGACACGGGGGAATGAGCAGTACGTC.

The chain uses TRBV29-1 and TRBJ1-2; D call uncertain. Trimming removed 1 base at V and 7 bases at J, with 1 base between. Germline values: CDR1 SQVTM, CDR2 ANQGSEA. The CDR3 contains 9 residues. CDR3 protein: CSVEAGYTF. The CDR3 DNA sequence: TGCAGCGTTGAAGCTGGCTACACCTTC. Full variable domain (rest looked up from reference TRBV29-1 and TRBJ1-2): SAVISQKPSRDICQRGTSLTIQCQVDSQVTMMFWYRQQPGQSLTLIATANQGSEATYESGFVIDKFPISRPNLTFSTLTVSNMSPEDSSIYLCSVEAGYTFGSGTRLTVV.

This clonotype was seen ten or more times. The chain uses TRBV5-5 and TRBJ2-1; TRBD2 aligns across 7 bases. The germline V gene has CDR1 SGHKS and CDR2 YYEKEE (reference sequence). J was trimmed by 8 bases and V by 0 bases; bases with no gene match: 5. This CDR3 comprises 14 residues. The DNA of the CDR3 is TGTGCCAGCAGCTTGGGGGGAGGGCGCGATGAGCAGTTCTTC. Residues: CASSLGGGRDEQFF.

The rearrangement links TRBV9 to TRBJ2-3; tentatively, D is TRBD2 (6 bases). The CDR3 totals 17 residues. Germline V CDR1 and CDR2: SGDLS, YYNGEE. V shed 4 bases and J shed 2 bases, with 20 bases lying between them. In DNA form, the CDR3 reads TGTGCCAGCAGCCCCACTCGGATGGCGGGAACCACAGATACGCAGTATTTT. It translates to CASSPTRMAGTTDTQYF.

The V gene is TRBV4-1, the J gene TRBJ2-2; TRBD2 might be the D (6 bases). Germline-derived CDR1 and CDR2 are MGHRA and YSYEKL. V lost 0 bases to trimming and J lost 2 bases, with 19 bases between them. The CDR3 loop spans 19 amino acids. CDR3 amino acids: CASSQDPLGGGGNTGELFF. In nucleotides, the CDR3 is TGCGCCAGCAGCCAAGATCCCTTGGGGGGAGGAGGCAACACCGGGGAGCTGTTTTTT.

The chain is built from TRBV2 and TRBJ2-3; 9 nucleotides match TRBD2. Germline CDR1 is SNHLY and CDR2 is FYNNEI. The CDR3 is made up of 17 amino acids. The V gene end was trimmed by 3 bases and the J gene end by 1 base; junction bases not matched to a gene: 8. The CDR3 sequence is CASSDVAGGPGTDTQYF. CDR3 DNA sequence: TGTGCCAGCAGTGACGTTGCGGGAGGGCCAGGCACAGATACGCAGTATTTT.

This chain uses TRBV2 with TRBJ2-4; TRBD1 is a possible D gene (6 bases). This CDR3 is 13 amino acids long. Between the trimmed V and J ends, which lost 10 bases and 6 bases, there was a span of 16 bases. Germline V gene lookup returns CDR1 SNHLY and CDR2 FYNNEI. The CDR3, as DNA: TGTGCCACCAACCGGGACAAGGGAAACATTCAGTACTTC. This codes for CATNRDKGNIQYF.

This clonotype occurred a few times. CDR3 DNA: TGTGCCAGCAGCGTAGCGGGGGCGAGTAACCCCACCTACGAGCAGTACTTC. The encoded protein is CASSVAGASNPTYEQYF. V and J are TRBV9 and TRBJ2-7; either TRBD1 or TRBD2 may fit D (6 bases each). This CDR3 comprises 17 residues. V shed 0 bases and J shed 2 bases, with 18 bases lying between them. Germline V gives CDR1 SGDLS, CDR2 YYNGEE.